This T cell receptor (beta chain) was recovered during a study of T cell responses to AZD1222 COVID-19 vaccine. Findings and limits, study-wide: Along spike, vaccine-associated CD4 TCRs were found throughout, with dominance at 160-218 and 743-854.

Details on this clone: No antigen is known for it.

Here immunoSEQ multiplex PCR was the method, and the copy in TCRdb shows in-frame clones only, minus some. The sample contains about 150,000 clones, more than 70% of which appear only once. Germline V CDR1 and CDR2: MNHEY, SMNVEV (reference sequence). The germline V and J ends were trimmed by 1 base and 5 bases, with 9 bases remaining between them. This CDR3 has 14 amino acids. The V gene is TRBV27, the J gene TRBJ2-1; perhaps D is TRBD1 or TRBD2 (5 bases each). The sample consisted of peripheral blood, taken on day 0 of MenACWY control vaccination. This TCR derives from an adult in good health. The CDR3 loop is CASSLWGKNNEQFF. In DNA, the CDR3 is TGTGCCAGCAGTTTATGGGGGAAAAACAATGAGCAGTTCTTC.